This T cell receptor beta chain was captured in a study of long-term antiretroviral therapy in people with HIV. Inclusion required at least two post-ART and at least one pre-ART PBMC samples. immunoSEQ v3.0 was run at survey level. Researchers set sequencing to target roughly 40,000-50,000 T-cell genomes per sample. Only in-frame clones appear in the TCRdb table, and some are missing; sequencing was by immunoSEQ multiplex PCR. The sample comprises approximately 25,000 clones, more than 65% of which are singletons, and less than 2.5% rests with the top ten. Germline V gives CDR1 SEHNR, CDR2 FQNEAQ (reference sequence). The CDR3 contains 14 residues. V lost 5 bases, J lost 4 bases, and 14 bases lay in between. The study, taken as a whole, reports: Pre-ART expanded clones dominated the repertoire at every time point. Gathering of blood took place between about 2003 and 2017, possibly under older ART regimens.

A word on this clone: The antigen is not known.

The source is a man aged 50 to 60 with HIV. The J gene is TRBJ1-2, the V gene TRBV7-9, with D maybe TRBD1 (6 bases). The sample consisted of unsorted PBMCs, taken 3 years after starting antiretroviral therapy. This CDR3 is CASSHSTGGYGYTF. CDR3 nucleotides: TGTGCCAGCAGCCACTCGACAGGCGGCTATGGCTACACCTTC.